This passage covers 18 T cell receptor beta chains from one sample sequenced in a study of control samples from healthy donors and cancer patients. Sequencing was performed with immunoSEQ multiplex PCR; in TCRdb, only in-frame clones are kept and a portion is missing. The table has more than 85,000 clones, approximately 90% seen once. Sequencing was performed on blood. The source is a woman aged 18 to 35 in good health.

The chain's CDR3 is CASSTRDLNTEAFF. The CDR3 DNA reads as TGTGCCAGTAGCACAAGGGACCTGAACACTGAAGCTTTCTTT. This rearrangement joins TRBV19 to TRBJ1-1, with D perhaps matching TRBD1 (5 bases). Germline lookup yields CDR1 LNHDA and CDR2 SQIVND (reference sequence). The CDR3 runs 14 residues. V lost 6 bases and J 0 bases, leaving 11 bases between the germline ends. The full variable domain, its missing parts supplied by reference TRBV19 and TRBJ1-1, is DGGITQSPKYLFRKEGQNVTLSCEQNLNHDAMYWYRQDPGQGLRLIYYSQIVNDFQKGDIAEGYSVSREKKESFPLTVTSAQKNPTAFYLCASSTRDLNTEAFFGQGTRLTVV.

This chain links TRBV24-1 with TRBJ2-1; a possible D gene is TRBD1 (6 bases). Germline CDR1 and CDR2: KGHDR and SFDVKD. Trimming shortened V by 0 bases and J by 6 bases, and 11 bases separated the two germline ends. There are 15 residues in the CDR3. The CDR3 nucleotides are TGTGCCACCAGTGATTTGCCCAGGGGAGTCAATGAGCAGTTCTTC. As protein: CATSDLPRGVNEQFF.

The CDR3 DNA is TGTGCCAGCAGCTCCCCGGGACAGGGGGTCTACGAGCAGTACTTC. It encodes CASSSPGQGVYEQYF. V is TRBV11-3 and J is TRBJ2-7, with 11 bases lining up with TRBD1. Germline V lookup: CDR1 SGHNT, CDR2 YENEEA. This CDR3 comprises 15 residues. The V segment lost 4 bases and the J segment 3 bases; nucleotides outside the gene matches: 5.

The rearrangement joins TRBV27 to TRBJ1-2; D possibly corresponds to TRBD1 (5 bases). Germline CDR1 MNHEY, CDR2 SMNVEV (reference sequence). The germline V and J ends were trimmed by 6 bases and 4 bases, with 12 bases remaining between them. The length of the CDR3 is 13 residues. The CDR3 is CASRLTGRYGYTF. DNA of the CDR3: TGTGCCAGCAGGTTAACGGGGCGCTATGGCTACACCTTC.

The chain recombines TRBV4-1 with TRBJ2-5, with 11 bases aligning to TRBD2. CDR1 is MGHRA, CDR2 YSYEKL, per germline. The CDR3 has 14 residues. Germline trimming cut 2 bases from V and 7 bases from J; bases unmatched to any gene: 3. The DNA for the CDR3 is TGCGCCAGCAGCCAAACTGGGACTAGCGGGACCCAGTACTTC. It yields the protein CASSQTGTSGTQYF.

The chain recombines TRBV21-1 with TRBJ2-1; the listed D gene, TRBD2, was not tested against the DNA. TRBV21-1 is shown as a pseudogene. The length of the CDR3 is 18 residues. The CDR3 DNA reads as TGTGCCAGCAGCCCGGGACTAGCGGGGGGTCCTATCTACAATGAGCAGTTCTTC. Translating gives CASSPGLAGGPIYNEQFF.

The V and J genes are TRBV9 and TRBJ1-1, with 10 bases matching TRBD1. Germline-derived CDR1 and CDR2 are SGDLS and YYNGEE. J was trimmed by 5 bases and V by 0 bases; bases with no gene match: 4. This CDR3 spans 15 amino acids. CDR3 nucleotides: TGTGCCAGCAGCGTAGAAGGGACAGGGGTAACTGAAGCTTTCTTT. It is translated as CASSVEGTGVTEAFF.

The chain combines TRBV6-2 or TRBV6-3 with TRBJ1-5; D ambiguous. This CDR3 spans 14 amino acids. Germline loops: CDR1 MNHEY, CDR2 SVGEGT. V was cut by 0 bases and J by 4 bases, with 7 bases left in between. In DNA, the CDR3 is TGTGCCAGCAGTTACTCTGTGGTAAATCAGCCCCAGCATTTT. Translated, it gives CASSYSVVNQPQHF.

The chain links TRBV5-1 to TRBJ1-2; TRBD1 might be the D (6 bases). This CDR3 comprises 14 residues. V lost 0 bases to trimming and J lost 8 bases, with 14 bases between them. Germline V CDR1 and CDR2: SGHRS, YFSETQ. CDR3 residues: CASSLAVRGGGYTF. The CDR3 region has the DNA TGCGCCAGCAGCTTGGCCGTCAGGGGAGGAGGCTACACCTTC.

The count of this clone is one. This chain links TRBV20-1 with TRBJ2-3; D gene uncertain. Germline CDR1 DFQATT, CDR2 SNEGSKA (reference sequence). The length of the CDR3 is 11 residues. The germline V and J ends were trimmed by 3 bases and 7 bases, with 8 bases remaining between them. The CDR3 region is CSARVGNTQYF. The CDR3, as DNA: TGCAGTGCTAGGGTGGGGAATACGCAGTATTTT.

The CDR3 is CATSTGLGTEAFF. The CDR3 nucleotides are TGTGCCACCAGTACAGGGCTGGGAACTGAAGCTTTCTTT. The chain employs TRBV24-1 and TRBJ1-1; tentative D call: TRBD1 (6 bases). This CDR3 spans 13 amino acids. The V gene's germline CDR1 is KGHDR and CDR2 SFDVKD. Trimming removed 6 bases from V and 5 bases from J, with 12 bases in between.

The V and J genes are TRBV12-3 or TRBV12-4 and TRBJ1-6; D call uncertain. The CDR3 is 13 residues long. Trimming left V 2 bases short and J 7 bases short, with 6 bases between. CDR3 sequence reads: CASSLLENSPLHF. The CDR3 DNA reads as TGTGCCAGCAGTTTACTAGAGAATTCACCCCTCCACTTT.

V gene TRBV24-1 combines with J gene TRBJ1-3; D unclear. V was trimmed by 7 bases and J by 7 bases, leaving 10 bases between them. There are 12 residues in the CDR3. Germline V gives CDR1 KGHDR, CDR2 SFDVKD. The CDR3 loop reads CATSDSRNTIYF. CDR3 nucleotides: TGTGCCACCAGCGACTCCAGGAACACCATATATTTT.

The chain uses TRBV19 and TRBJ2-2; D may correspond to TRBD1 or TRBD2 (5 bases each). V lost 7 bases, J lost 3 bases, and 9 bases lay in between. Germline V gives CDR1 LNHDA, CDR2 SQIVND (reference sequence). This CDR3 spans 13 amino acids. The CDR3 DNA reads TGTGCCAGTACGGGGCGGTACACCGGGGAGCTGTTTTTT. It is translated as CASTGRYTGELFF. The variable domain in full, with the rest retrieved from reference TRBV19 and TRBJ2-2, is DGGITQSPKYLFRKEGQNVTLSCEQNLNHDAMYWYRQDPGQGLRLIYYSQIVNDFQKGDIAEGYSVSREKKESFPLTVTSAQKNPTAFYLCASTGRYTGELFFGEGSRLTVL.

The chain links TRBV12-3 or TRBV12-4 to TRBJ2-7, with D perhaps TRBD2 (5 bases). The CDR3 is 13 amino acids. V lost 3 bases, J lost 6 bases, and 12 bases lay in between. The CDR3 bases are TGTGCCAGCAGTTTGGCGCTAGCACCCGAGCAGTACTTC. It codes for CASSLALAPEQYF.

The gene calls are TRBV6-5 and TRBJ2-3; 7 bases agree with TRBD1. The ends lost 9 bases at V and 2 bases at J; junction bases unmatched: 8. Looked up from germline, CDR1 is MNHEY and CDR2 is SVGAGI. The CDR3 is 14 residues long. In nucleotides, the CDR3 is TGTGCCAGAAAGATACAGGGGCTCACAGATACGCAGTATTTT. Protein: CARKIQGLTDTQYF.

The chain joins TRBV13 to TRBJ1-3, with TRBD1 matching over 8 bases. Germline V gene lookup returns CDR1 PRHDT and CDR2 FYEKMQ (reference sequence). The trim removed 4 bases at V and 3 bases at J, leaving 8 bases unmatched. This CDR3 comprises 16 residues. CDR3 residues: CASSWGRDRGGNTIYF. As DNA, the CDR3 is TGTGCCAGCAGCTGGGGGCGAGACAGGGGTGGAAACACCATATATTTT.

The V and J genes are TRBV7-2 and TRBJ2-1; 9 positions agree with TRBD2. The V and J ends lost 2 bases and 2 bases, in that order; junction bases with no gene match: 4. CDR1 and CDR2 (germline): SGHTA, FQGNSA. The CDR3 has 16 residues. The CDR3 loop is CASSLMAGGPYNEQFF. CDR3 sequence (DNA): TGTGCCAGCAGCTTAATGGCGGGGGGGCCCTACAATGAGCAGTTCTTC.